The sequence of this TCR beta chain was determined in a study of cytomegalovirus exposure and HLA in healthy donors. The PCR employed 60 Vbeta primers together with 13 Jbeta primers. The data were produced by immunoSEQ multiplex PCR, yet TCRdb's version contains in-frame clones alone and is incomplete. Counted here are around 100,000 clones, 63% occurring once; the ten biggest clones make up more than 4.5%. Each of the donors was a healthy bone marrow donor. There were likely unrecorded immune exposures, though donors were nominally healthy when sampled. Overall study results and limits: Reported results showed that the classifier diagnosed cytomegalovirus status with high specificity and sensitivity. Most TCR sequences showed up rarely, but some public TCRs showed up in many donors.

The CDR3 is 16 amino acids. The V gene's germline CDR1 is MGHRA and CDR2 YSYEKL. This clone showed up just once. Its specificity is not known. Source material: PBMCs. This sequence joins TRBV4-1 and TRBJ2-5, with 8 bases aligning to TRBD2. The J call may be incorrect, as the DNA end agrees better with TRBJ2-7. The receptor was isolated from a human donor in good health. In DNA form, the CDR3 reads TGCGCCAGCAGTCCGTTCGGATCAGCGGGGGTCTACGAGCAGTACTTC. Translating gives CASSPFGSAGVYEQYF.